Sequencing of this T cell receptor (beta chain) was carried out in a study of blood T cells in healthy people across ages. Findings and limits, study-wide: Researchers deemed the diversity estimates from one million T cells underestimates. Across the age range, TCR beta diversity per million T cells fell in a roughly linear way.

It was with a sample-barcoded 5' primer and a J-beta primer mix that a second PCR of about 6 to 12 cycles was run. From the 5' RACE reads, TCRdb called clonotypes with MiXCR, one entry per CDR3 protein. This table holds 1.5 million to 1.9 million distinct CDR3 sequences, approximately 43% found once. Germline lookup yields CDR1 KGHSH and CDR2 LQKENI. The CDR3 length is 15 residues. V was pared by 1 base and J by 6 bases, with 15 bases between. This clonotype showed up just a few times. Its cognate antigen is unknown. The sample consisted of blood. The clonotype was recovered from a woman under 30 in good health. This chain links TRBV18 with TRBJ1-2; D unclear. The CDR3 DNA is TGTGCCAGCTCACCACAGTATCCAGCTGGGGATGGCTACACCTTC. Encoded protein: CASSPQYPAGDGYTF.